The 30 T cell receptor beta chains below all came from one sample that was sequenced in a study of cytomegalovirus exposure and HLA in healthy donors. This PCR relied on a set of 60 Vbeta primers and 13 Jbeta primers. The table came from immunoSEQ multiplex PCR; TCRdb's copy has only in-frame clones and leaves some out. The sample has 200,000 to 250,000 clones, around 75% seen once; the top ten hold under 2%. Sequenced input: PBMCs. The receptors stem from a woman aged 25 to 39 in good health and CMV-seronegative.

This clone showed up just once. The V call is TRBV30, the J call TRBJ2-2, with D perhaps matching TRBD1 (6 bases). V was clipped by 0 bases and J by 9 bases, with 14 bases between them. This CDR3 spans 14 amino acids. In germline, CDR1 is GTSNPN, CDR2 SVGIG (reference sequence). The CDR3 is CAWSVSHRVRELFF. CDR3 DNA: TGTGCCTGGAGTGTATCCCACAGGGTCAGGGAGCTGTTTTTT.

The chain couples TRBV27 to TRBJ1-2; D might be TRBD1 (5 bases). Trimming pared 4 bases from V and 4 bases from J, leaving 13 bases between. The CDR3 contains 14 residues. Germline values: CDR1 MNHEY, CDR2 SMNVEV (reference sequence). For the CDR3, the DNA is TGTGCCAGCAGTTCGGGGGTCGGAGGCTATGGCTACACCTTC. Its translation is CASSSGVGGYGYTF.

The J gene is TRBJ2-7, the V gene TRBV11-2; 7 bases agree with TRBD1. Germline V gene sequence: CDR1 SGHAT, CDR2 FQNNGV. V lost 0 bases and J lost 6; bases outside the gene matches: 5. The CDR3 sequence is 14 residues long. CDR3 residues: CASSLDRGGPEQYF. CDR3 sequence (DNA): TGTGCCAGCAGCTTAGATAGAGGGGGCCCCGAGCAGTACTTC.

The CDR3 DNA reads as TGTGCCATCAGTGGGACAGAGGGATCGAACGAGCAGTACTTC. This sequence encodes CAISGTEGSNEQYF. This chain connects TRBV10-3 to TRBJ2-5, with D perhaps matching TRBD1 (6 bases). The end of the DNA aligns better with TRBJ2-7, so the J call may be wrong. The CDR3 contains 14 residues. Looked up from germline, CDR1 is ENHRY and CDR2 is SYGVKD.

Comments on this clone: The sample contains more than one DNA sequence encoding this CDR3. This rearrangement joins TRBV7-6 to TRBJ2-1, with D possibly being TRBD2 (6 bases). V lost 5 bases and J lost 0, with 11 bases in between. CDR3 length equals 15 residues. Germline-derived CDR1 and CDR2 are SGHVS and FNYEAQ. The CDR3 loop reads CASSLRGSSYNEQFF. The CDR3 coding sequence is TGTGCCAGCAGCCTACGGGGGAGCTCCTACAATGAGCAGTTCTTC.

The CDR3 region is CASSESSSGGIDTQYF. The CDR3 DNA reads as TGCGCCAGCAGTGAATCTTCTAGCGGGGGAATAGATACGCAGTATTTT. The genes are TRBV10-1 and TRBJ2-3; 10 nucleotides align to TRBD2. The germline gives CDR1 WNHNN, CDR2 SYGVQD (reference sequence). V gave up 3 bases and J gave up 5 bases; unmatched junction bases: 8. The CDR3 totals 16 residues.

In this sample, this clone turned up once. The chain combines TRBV15 with TRBJ1-1; possible D gene TRBD1, 5 bases. CDR1 LNHNV and CDR2 YYDKDF come from the germline V gene (reference sequence). The CDR3 has 16 amino acids. The V end was cut by 0 bases, the J end by 3 bases, with 14 bases between. The CDR3 loop reads CATSRDFGQGHTEAFF. The CDR3 bases are TGTGCCACCAGCAGAGACTTTGGCCAGGGTCACACTGAAGCTTTCTTT.

The chain links TRBV19 to TRBJ1-1; 9 bases map to TRBD1. The V gene's germline CDR1 is LNHDA and CDR2 SQIVND (reference sequence). CDR3 length: 14 residues. Trimming cost V 6 bases and J 4 bases; bases outside gene matches: 6. CDR3: CASSPGQGFTEAFF. The CDR3, as DNA: TGTGCCAGTAGCCCGGGACAGGGATTCACTGAAGCTTTCTTT. The full variable domain, its missing parts supplied by reference TRBV19 and TRBJ1-1, is DGGITQSPKYLFRKEGQNVTLSCEQNLNHDAMYWYRQDPGQGLRLIYYSQIVNDFQKGDIAEGYSVSREKKESFPLTVTSAQKNPTAFYLCASSPGQGFTEAFFGQGTRLTVV.

This clone was found once. DNA of the CDR3: TGTGCCAGTAGTATAGGGACTAGCGGTCCCTACGAGCAGTACTTC. It codes for CASSIGTSGPYEQYF. The V gene is TRBV19, the J gene TRBJ2-7; 10 positions agree with TRBD2. Per germline, CDR1 LNHDA and CDR2 SQIVND (reference sequence). V lost 1 base, J lost 2 bases, and 2 bases stayed unmatched. The CDR3 sequence is 15 residues long.

The rearrangement uses TRBV4-1 and TRBJ2-5; 8 bases line up with TRBD2. After removal of 0 bases from V and 5 bases from J, the junction contained 8 bases not matched to a gene. The CDR3 runs 16 residues. Germline V lookup: CDR1 MGHRA, CDR2 YSYEKL. CDR3 sequence: CASSQETGGAVETQYF. CDR3 bases: TGCGCCAGCAGCCAAGAGACGGGGGGGGCCGTGGAGACCCAGTACTTC.

The chain employs TRBV27 and TRBJ2-7; TRBD2 matches 11 bases. Trimming removed 2 bases from V and 5 bases from J; junction bases left unmatched: 8. The germline V gene encodes CDR1 MNHEY and CDR2 SMNVEV (reference sequence). The CDR3 runs to 16 residues. CDR3 nucleotide sequence: TGTGCCAGCAGTTTACGCCCCCCTAGCGGGAGGAACGAGCAGTACTTC. Translating it yields CASSLRPPSGRNEQYF.

In this sample, this clone turned up a few times. The junction departs from the called germline gene at one end, perhaps through a read error. The genes are TRBV6-1 and TRBJ1-2; perhaps TRBD1 as D (6 bases). The CDR3 contains 10 residues. Germline V gene sequence: CDR1 MNHNS, CDR2 SASEGT. The CDR3 sequence: CASSGTASSF. The CDR3 region has the DNA TGTGCCAGCAGTGGGACAGCTAGCTCCTTC.

Only a few counts were recorded for this clone. The junction does not match germline at one end; this may be a read error. The rearrangement joins TRBV7-9 to TRBJ2-7, with a weak D call TRBD1 (6 bases). There are 13 residues in the CDR3. Germline V CDR1 and CDR2: SEHNR, FQNEAQ (reference sequence). The CDR3 DNA is TGTTCCAGCAGCACACAGACCAGGGGCGAGCAGTACTTC. Translation: CSSSTQTRGEQYF.

The chain joins TRBV13 to TRBJ1-2; D perhaps matches TRBD1 (6 bases). The CDR3 length is 17 residues. Deletions cut 3 bases from V and 1 base from J, with 18 bases between. Germline CDR1 and CDR2: PRHDT and FYEKMQ (reference sequence). The CDR3 DNA reads as TGTGCCAGCAGCTTGGACGGGCAGGGGTCATATAACTATGGCTACACCTTC. It yields the protein CASSLDGQGSYNYGYTF.

The J gene is TRBJ1-1, the V gene TRBV5-1; D unclear. The CDR3 is made up of 16 amino acids. Trimming pared 0 bases from V and 4 bases from J, leaving 16 bases between. CDR1 and CDR2 (germline): SGHRS, YFSETQ. The CDR3 loop is CASSLDGVGGGTEAFF. CDR3 DNA: TGCGCCAGCAGCTTGGACGGGGTCGGTGGTGGCACTGAAGCTTTCTTT.

The CDR3 protein is CATSRDRTGGYDQPQHF. In DNA, the CDR3 is TGTGCCACCAGCAGAGATAGAACAGGGGGCTATGATCAGCCCCAGCATTTT. V gene TRBV15 combines with J gene TRBJ1-5; the match to TRBD1 covers 9 bases. Looked up from germline, CDR1 is LNHNV and CDR2 is YYDKDF (reference sequence). The ends lost 0 bases at V and 5 bases at J; junction bases unmatched: 8. The CDR3 loop spans 17 amino acids. The variable domain in full, with the rest retrieved from reference TRBV15 and TRBJ1-5, is DAMVIQNPRYQVTQFGKPVTLSCSQTLNHNVMYWYQQKSSQAPKLLFHYYDKDFNNEADTPDNFQSRRPNTSFCFLDIRSPGLGDTAMYLCATSRDRTGGYDQPQHFGDGTRLSIL.

The chain has TRBV6-5 and TRBJ2-7; the match to TRBD1 covers 7 bases. The CDR3 has 10 residues. The germline V gene has CDR1 MNHEY and CDR2 SVGAGI. After removal of 6 bases from V and 7 bases from J, the junction contained 0 bases not matched to a gene. Written as DNA, the CDR3 is TGTGCCAGCAGACAGGGGGAGCAGTACTTC. The encoded protein is CASRQGEQYF.

The chain joins TRBV10-2 to TRBJ2-5; 11 nucleotides agree with TRBD2. V lost 7 bases and J lost 3; bases outside the gene matches: 1. The CDR3 extends over 13 amino acids. Germline lookup yields CDR1 WSHSY and CDR2 SAAADI. This CDR3 is CASTSGRKETQYF. The CDR3 DNA is TGCGCCAGCACTAGCGGGAGGAAAGAGACCCAGTACTTC.

The chain has TRBV27 and TRBJ2-1, with 10 positions matching TRBD2. Germline CDR1 MNHEY, CDR2 SMNVEV (reference sequence). This CDR3 comprises 15 residues. The J segment lost 9 bases and the V segment lost 5 bases, leaving 10 bases of the junction unmatched. Here the CDR3 DNA reads TGTGCCAGCAGTCCCTACCCTAGCGGGAGCGGTGAGCAGTTCTTC. Residues: CASSPYPSGSGEQFF.

The chain has TRBV10-3 and TRBJ1-1, with TRBD1 matching 7 bases. V lost 5 bases, J lost 3 bases, and 6 bases stayed unmatched. Germline V CDR1 and CDR2: ENHRY, SYGVKD. CDR3 length: 14 amino acids. The CDR3 DNA follows: TGTGCCATCAGTCAGACAGGGAGTTACACTGAAGCTTTCTTT. Translation: CAISQTGSYTEAFF.

Concerning this clone itself: Germline and junction disagree at one end, which may indicate a read error. The V gene is TRBV7-9, the J gene TRBJ2-6; D may be TRBD2 (6 bases). This CDR3 region has 15 residues. CDR1 SEHNR and CDR2 FQNEAQ come from the germline V gene (reference sequence). CDR3 in DNA: TGTTCCAGCAGCCAGGGACTTTCTGGGGCCAACGTCCTGACTTTC. It translates to CSSSQGLSGANVLTF.

The chain has TRBV7-9 and TRBJ1-1; D call uncertain. V was trimmed by 5 bases and J by 6 bases, leaving 16 bases between them. Germline-derived CDR1 and CDR2 are SEHNR and FQNEAQ (reference sequence). CDR3 length equals 14 residues. The CDR3 DNA reads TGTGCCAGCAGCCAAGAGGGAGCTGGGTCTGAAGCTTTCTTT. Amino acid sequence: CASSQEGAGSEAFF.

This clone turned up a few times. This chain joins TRBV2 and TRBJ1-6; D gene unclear. Germline V gene data show CDR1 as SNHLY and CDR2 as FYNNEI. V was clipped by 1 base and J by 10 bases, with 14 bases between them. This CDR3 is 15 amino acids long. The CDR3 sequence is CASSEEGLAISPLHF. For the CDR3, the DNA is TGTGCCAGCAGTGAAGAAGGACTGGCGATCTCACCCCTCCACTTT.

The chain combines TRBV6-5 with TRBJ2-5; 7 nucleotides match TRBD1. After removal of 0 bases from V and 3 bases from J, the junction contained 7 bases not matched to a gene. This CDR3 is 16 amino acids long. The germline gives CDR1 MNHEY, CDR2 SVGAGI. CDR3 amino acids: CASSYSRTGGKETQYF. DNA for the CDR3: TGTGCCAGCAGTTACTCCCGGACAGGTGGGAAAGAGACCCAGTACTTC.

The chain recombines TRBV6-5 with TRBJ2-7; TRBD2 agrees at 7 bases. The V segment lost 4 bases and the J segment 2 bases; nucleotides outside the gene matches: 8. Looked up from germline, CDR1 is MNHEY and CDR2 is SVGAGI. This CDR3 comprises 15 residues. CDR3 in DNA: TGTGCCAGCAGTTCCAGTCCGGGACTACCCTACGAGCAGTACTTC. Protein: CASSSSPGLPYEQYF.

With regard to this clone: At one end the junction does not follow the germline gene, possibly because of a read error. The chain couples TRBV19 to TRBJ2-7; TRBD1 is a possible D gene (5 bases). CDR3 length: 15 residues. Germline lookup yields CDR1 LNHDA and CDR2 SQIVND (reference sequence). The CDR3 loop is CASSSDARRAYGQYF. CDR3 in DNA: TGTGCCAGTAGTTCGGACGCGCGCAGGGCCTACGGGCAGTACTTC.

This clone is a singleton in its sample. V is TRBV30 and J is TRBJ1-2; possible D gene TRBD1, 5 bases. This CDR3 spans 14 amino acids. V dropped 0 bases and J dropped 6 bases, with 14 bases sitting between them. The germline V gene has CDR1 GTSNPN and CDR2 SVGIG (reference sequence). Here the CDR3 reads CAWSVRGVLDGYTF. The CDR3 DNA is TGTGCCTGGAGTGTACGGGGGGTGTTGGATGGCTACACCTTC.

The chain employs TRBV19 and TRBJ1-1; unclear D gene. Trimming removed 2 bases from V and 3 bases from J, with 4 bases in between. The CDR3 totals 12 residues. Germline V gene data show CDR1 as LNHDA and CDR2 as SQIVND (reference sequence). The CDR3 here is CASSITDTEAFF. CDR3 sequence (DNA): TGTGCCAGTAGTATAACGGACACTGAAGCTTTCTTT.

The chain uses TRBV5-1 and TRBJ2-3, with a weak D call TRBD2 (6 bases). The CDR3 consists of 17 residues. Germline assignment: CDR1 SGHRS and CDR2 YFSETQ. The V end was cut by 0 bases, the J end by 1 base, with 15 bases between. CDR3 residues: CASSLVPGGAGTDTQYF. For the CDR3, the DNA is TGCGCCAGCAGCTTGGTTCCCGGCGGGGCTGGCACAGATACGCAGTATTTT. Together with reference TRBV5-1 and TRBJ2-3, the CDR3 gives the full variable domain: KAGVTQTPRYLIKTRGQQVTLSCSPISGHRSVSWYQQTPGQGLQFLFEYFSETQRNKGNFPGRFSGRQFSNSRSEMNVSTLELGDSALYLCASSLVPGGAGTDTQYFGPGTRLTVL.

V usage is TRBV2 and J usage is TRBJ1-4; 8 nucleotides agree with TRBD1. This CDR3 contains 16 residues. Germline V gives CDR1 SNHLY, CDR2 FYNNEI. Trimming at V came to 6 bases and at J to 0 bases, leaving 6 bases not matched to a gene. The CDR3 protein is CASRTGTGSTNEKLFF. As DNA, the CDR3 is TGTGCCAGCAGGACCGGGACAGGCTCAACTAATGAAAAACTGTTTTTT.